A single T cell receptor (beta chain) is shown here with its context. Antigen unknown. The sample originates from a study of regulatory dendritic cells for organ transplantation. Looking at the study overall: Monocytes received vitamin D3 on days 0 and 4, IL-10 on day 4. LPS was added to dendritic cell cultures on day 6.

Germline lookup yields CDR1 MNHNS and CDR2 SASEGT. This CDR3 is built from 15 residues. Trimming removed 3 bases at V and 0 bases at J, with 11 bases between. The assay was immunoSEQ multiplex PCR, and TCRdb's table has in-frame clones only and misses some. In the table there are fewer than 5,000 clones, 60% of which are singletons. Notes on the study in general: Memory T cells were less diverse than naive, with memory CD8+ most oligoclonal.

Sorted T cells were CFSE-labeled and cultured four to five days with allogeneic regulatory or mature dendritic cells at 1:10. The source is a human donor in good health. What was sequenced was memory CD8+ T cells from blood cultured with regulatory dendritic cells. Subset given: CD45RO+ memory T cells. The chain joins TRBV6-1 to TRBJ1-1; no clear D. This CDR3 reads CASSELEIVNTEAFF. DNA of the CDR3: TGTGCCAGCAGTGAGCTAGAGATCGTGAACACTGAAGCTTTCTTT.